The clone carrying this T cell receptor (beta chain) was picked up a small number of times. No antigen is known for it. This sample is drawn from a study of blood T cells in healthy people across ages. Looking at the study overall: Capture via template switching afforded approximately one barcoded beta molecule per two T cells. Study-wide results and limits: Measured against age, TCR beta diversity per million T cells decreased in a roughly linear manner. Strong correlation was found linking TCR beta diversity to naive T cell percentage.

It was with a sample-barcoded 5' primer and a J-beta primer mix that a second PCR of about 7 to 12 cycles was run. One entry per CDR3 protein results from TCRdb running MiXCR on the 5' RACE reads. The sample records 780,000 or so distinct CDR3 sequences, 50% to 65% being singletons. CDR1 is DFQATT, CDR2 SNEGSKA, per germline (reference sequence). CDR3 length: 12 amino acids. V lost 6 bases, J lost 0 bases, and 8 bases lay in between. This clonotype was sampled from a man aged 80 or over in good health. J is TRBJ2-5 and V is TRBV20-1; D may match TRBD1 or TRBD2 (5 bases each). Sample: blood. CDR3 sequence: CSAGEYQETQYF. In nucleotides, the CDR3 is TGCAGTGCGGGGGAGTACCAAGAGACCCAGTACTTC.